These 23 T cell receptor beta chains were sequenced from one sample in a study of beta chain features in type 1 diabetes. The antigens of these receptors remain unknown. Study observations and caveats: In every one of the four CD4+ subsets, TCRB CDR3s were moderately but significantly shorter in Type 1 diabetes patients.

Every isolated RNA sample was fully reverse transcribed, so sequencing captured expressed TCRB transcripts. The data were produced by immunoSEQ multiplex PCR, yet TCRdb's version contains in-frame clones alone and is incomplete. The sample includes 250,000 or so clones, roughly 20% of them seen just once. The sample consisted of naive CD4+ T cells from blood. These receptors were taken from a middle-aged woman with type 1 diabetes.

The chain combines TRBV28 with TRBJ2-3; 9 bases line up with TRBD2. J was trimmed by 1 base and V by 5 bases; bases with no gene match: 4. Germline loops: CDR1 MDHEN, CDR2 SYDVKM. The CDR3 runs to 15 residues. The CDR3 DNA reads TGTGCCAGCAGTCCTTGGACTAGCGGCACAGATACGCAGTATTTT. Translated, it gives CASSPWTSGTDTQYF.

The V call is TRBV6-4, the J call TRBJ2-5; 9 bases line up with TRBD1. The germline V gene has CDR1 MRHNA and CDR2 SNTAGT. J was trimmed by 0 bases and V by 11 bases; bases with no gene match: 16. CDR3 length: 17 amino acids. The chain's CDR3 is CAALLGTGPLYQETQYF. The DNA of the CDR3 is TGTGCCGCTTTGCTGGGGACAGGGCCACTATACCAAGAGACCCAGTACTTC.

This sequence joins TRBV7-9 and TRBJ1-1, with D possibly TRBD1 on 6 matching bases. This CDR3 comprises 15 residues. Trimming removed 6 bases at V and 1 base at J, with 15 bases between. Germline V CDR1 and CDR2: SEHNR, FQNEAQ (reference sequence). This CDR3 is CASSYPTGTNTEAFF. CDR3 in DNA: TGTGCCAGCAGTTACCCTACAGGGACGAACACTGAAGCTTTCTTT. Full variable domain (outside the CDR3, taken from reference TRBV7-9 and TRBJ1-1): DTGVSQNPRHKITKRGQNVTFRCDPISEHNRLYWYRQTLGQGPEFLTYFQNEAQLEKSRLLSDRFSAERPKGSFSTLEIQRTEQGDSAMYLCASSYPTGTNTEAFFGQGTRLTVV.

The table lists this clone with a few counts. V gene TRBV30 combines with J gene TRBJ1-5; the D is unclear. This CDR3 contains 14 residues. V lost 1 base and J 5 bases, leaving 12 bases between the germline ends. Germline values: CDR1 GTSNPN, CDR2 SVGIG (reference sequence). CDR3 nucleotide sequence: TGTGCCTGGAGTGGAGGCGCACTCGATCAGCCCCAGCATTTT. Protein product: CAWSGGALDQPQHF.

The rearrangement links TRBV18 to TRBJ2-2; a possible D gene is TRBD1 (6 bases). CDR3 length equals 17 residues. The V gene lost 2 bases and the J gene lost 5 bases, with 18 bases spanning the gap. Per the germline V gene, CDR1 is KGHSH and CDR2 is LQKENI. The CDR3 DNA follows: TGTGCCAGCTCACCATCCGGCGGCCAGGGGCGTACCGGGGAGCTGTTTTTT. It codes for CASSPSGGQGRTGELFF.

This clone has only a few counts. This chain connects TRBV14 to TRBJ1-2; D not resolved. The CDR3 is 17 residues long. Germline V gene sequence: CDR1 SGHDN, CDR2 FVKESK. V was pared by 1 base and J by 4 bases, with 19 bases between. The CDR3 DNA is TGTGCCAGCAGCCAAGTGGCAGGCGCTCAGATGGGCTATGGCTACACCTTC. This translates into CASSQVAGAQMGYGYTF.

This clone has more than one count but fewer than ten. The chain uses TRBV9 and TRBJ2-1; 11 positions match TRBD2. Germline CDR1 and CDR2: SGDLS and YYNGEE. This CDR3 has 15 residues. J gave up 8 bases and V 0 bases, and 4 bases lay outside the gene matches. The CDR3 nucleotides read TGTGCCAGCAGCGTAGGACTAGCGGGATCATATGAGCAGTTCTTC. It translates to CASSVGLAGSYEQFF.

The table lists this clone with a few counts. This chain uses TRBV28 with TRBJ1-2; 8 positions agree with TRBD1. Trimming at V came to 5 bases and at J to 0 bases, leaving 5 bases not matched to a gene. The CDR3 length is 15 residues. Per germline, CDR1 MDHEN and CDR2 SYDVKM. This CDR3 reads CASSTRTGTNYGYTF. In nucleotides, the CDR3 is TGTGCCAGCAGTACCCGGACAGGGACTAACTATGGCTACACCTTC.

This chain links TRBV28 with TRBJ2-2, with TRBD2 matching 8 bases. The CDR3 sequence is 15 residues long. Per germline, CDR1 MDHEN and CDR2 SYDVKM. V dropped 7 bases and J dropped 3; count of bases not matched to a gene: 7. The CDR3 DNA follows: TGTGCCAGCATAAGCGGGGGCGATTACACCGGGGAGCTGTTTTTT. Its protein is CASISGGDYTGELFF.

The chain couples TRBV28 to TRBJ2-5; 8 positions match TRBD1. This CDR3 has 15 amino acids. Germline V gene sequence: CDR1 MDHEN, CDR2 SYDVKM. V was pared by 5 bases and J by 4 bases, with 9 bases of the junction left unmatched. The CDR3 DNA reads TGTGCCAGCAGTCCGTGGACAGGGCAAAGAGAGACCCAGTACTTC. This sequence encodes CASSPWTGQRETQYF.

A few counts support this clone. The sample has other DNA sequences that encode this CDR3 too. The chain carries TRBV18 and TRBJ1-2; D possibly corresponds to TRBD1 (6 bases). The CDR3 consists of 13 residues. Germline V lookup: CDR1 KGHSH, CDR2 LQKENI. Between the trimmed V and J ends, which lost 3 bases and 2 bases, there was a span of 7 bases. The CDR3: CASSPDRNYGYTF. The CDR3 nucleotides are TGTGCCAGCTCACCCGACAGGAACTATGGCTACACCTTC.

This clone has only one observation. The chain uses TRBV30 and TRBJ2-2; 15 bases fit TRBD2. This CDR3 has 17 amino acids. Unmatched junction bases numbered 8, after V lost 4 bases and J lost 5 bases. The germline CDR1 and CDR2 sequences are GTSNPN and SVGIG (reference sequence). In DNA, the CDR3 is TGTGCCTGGAAAATGTGGACTAGCGGGAGGGGAACCGGGGAGCTGTTTTTT. Amino acids: CAWKMWTSGRGTGELFF.

V and J are TRBV29-1 and TRBJ2-3; TRBD2 agrees at 7 bases. The CDR3 is made up of 18 amino acids. V dropped 0 bases and J dropped 2; count of bases not matched to a gene: 14. Germline V gene data show CDR1 as SQVTM and CDR2 as ANQGSEA. The CDR3 DNA follows: TGCAGCGTTGAAGATTTGGTCCGGGTGCGGGGGAACACAGATACGCAGTATTTT. This sequence encodes CSVEDLVRVRGNTDTQYF.

This clone has just a few counts. The chain uses TRBV2 and TRBJ1-1, with 11 bases identical to TRBD1. V lost 7 bases to trimming and J lost 6 bases; unmatched junction nucleotides: 10. The CDR3 length is 15 residues. Germline loops: CDR1 SNHLY, CDR2 FYNNEI. The CDR3 bases are TGTGCCAGCAAGGCCGGGACAGGGGGAGGGGCTGAAGCTTTCTTT. The encoded protein is CASKAGTGGGAEAFF. Based on the CDR3 plus reference TRBV2 and TRBJ1-1, the full variable domain is EPEVTQTPSHQVTQMGQEVILRCVPISNHLYFYWYRQILGQKVEFLVSFYNNEISEKSEIFDDQFSVERPDGSNFTLKIRSTKLEDSAMYFCASKAGTGGGAEAFFGQGTRLTVV.

The J gene is TRBJ2-5, the V gene TRBV7-2; D is possibly TRBD2 (6 bases). Trimming cost V 0 bases and J 5 bases, with 7 bases left between them. Looked up from germline, CDR1 is SGHTA and CDR2 is FQGNSA. CDR3 size: 13 residues. The CDR3 reads CASSLASGETQYF. The CDR3, as DNA: TGTGCCAGCAGCTTAGCCAGCGGGGAGACCCAGTACTTC.

CDR3 sequence: CASTGGDYGYTF. In DNA form, the CDR3 reads TGTGCCAGCACTGGAGGGGACTATGGCTACACCTTC. This chain joins TRBV6-6 and TRBJ1-2; perhaps TRBD1 as D (5 bases). Deletions cut 7 bases from V and 3 bases from J, with 9 bases between. The CDR3 is made up of 12 amino acids. Germline V gene data show CDR1 as MNHNY and CDR2 as SVGAGI (reference sequence).

This clone has just a few counts. The chain combines TRBV4-3 with TRBJ1-1; 7 bases are shared with TRBD1. From germline, CDR1 is LGHNA and CDR2 YSLEER. After removal of 3 bases from V and 2 bases from J, the junction contained 6 bases not matched to a gene. The CDR3 spans 15 residues. The CDR3 DNA follows: TGCGCCAGCAGCCAGGATGACAGGGCCAACACTGAAGCTTTCTTT. This codes for CASSQDDRANTEAFF.

This clone has a handful of counts. This chain connects TRBV28 to TRBJ1-2; D remains unclear. The CDR3 has 10 residues. The germline gives CDR1 MDHEN, CDR2 SYDVKM. The ends were cut back, 3 bases at V and 8 bases at J, with 4 bases in the middle. The CDR3 bases are TGTGCCAGCAGTTTTCGGGGCTACACCTTC. It specifies CASSFRGYTF.

The chain links TRBV9 to TRBJ2-1, with 11 bases matching TRBD2. V gave up 4 bases and J gave up 2 bases; unmatched junction bases: 11. CDR1 and CDR2 from the germline V gene are SGDLS and YYNGEE. The CDR3 length is 18 residues. The CDR3 spells CASSILHTSGGTYNEQFF. In DNA, the CDR3 is TGTGCCAGCAGCATCCTGCATACTAGCGGGGGAACCTACAATGAGCAGTTCTTC.

The chain carries TRBV7-2 and TRBJ1-2; unclear D gene. Germline V gene sequence: CDR1 SGHTA, CDR2 FQGNSA. The length of the CDR3 is 14 residues. Trimming stripped 10 bases from V and 0 bases from J, with 15 bases between. The CDR3 DNA is TGTGCCACCAAGTGGACTAGGGCTAACTATGGCTACACCTTC. Translation gives CATKWTRANYGYTF.

This clone was observed a few times. V is TRBV28 and J is TRBJ2-3; 7 bases are shared with TRBD1. Germline CDR1 MDHEN, CDR2 SYDVKM. Trimming took 7 bases from V and 0 from J; bases not matched to a gene: 10. The CDR3 runs to 16 residues. The CDR3 DNA sequence: TGTGCCAGCAAGCAAACAGGGGAGACTAGCACAGATACGCAGTATTTT. This sequence encodes CASKQTGETSTDTQYF. The whole variable domain, filled in from reference TRBV28 and TRBJ2-3, reads DVKVTQSSRYLVKRTGEKVFLECVQDMDHENMFWYRQDPGLGLRLIYFSYDVKMKEKGDIPEGYSVSREKKERFSLILESASTNQTSMYLCASKQTGETSTDTQYFGPGTRLTVL.

This clone was observed a few times. One junction end disagrees with the germline gene, perhaps due to a read error. The chain is built from TRBV7-9 and TRBJ2-1, with TRBD2 matching 12 bases. CDR3 length: 15 residues. Germline V gives CDR1 SEHNR, CDR2 FQNEAQ (reference sequence). CDR3 in amino acids: CASSLGLAGSNEQFF. The DNA for the CDR3 is TGTGCCAGCAGTTTAGGACTAGCGGGGAGCAATGAGCAGTTCTTC.

The chain recombines TRBV6-5 with TRBJ2-5; D is unclear. The V and J ends lost 10 bases and 4 bases respectively, with 16 bases between them. The germline V gene encodes CDR1 MNHEY and CDR2 SVGAGI. CDR3 length equals 13 residues. CDR3 protein: CATSQVLRETQYF. The CDR3 DNA is TGTGCCACCTCACAAGTACTAAGAGAGACCCAGTACTTC.